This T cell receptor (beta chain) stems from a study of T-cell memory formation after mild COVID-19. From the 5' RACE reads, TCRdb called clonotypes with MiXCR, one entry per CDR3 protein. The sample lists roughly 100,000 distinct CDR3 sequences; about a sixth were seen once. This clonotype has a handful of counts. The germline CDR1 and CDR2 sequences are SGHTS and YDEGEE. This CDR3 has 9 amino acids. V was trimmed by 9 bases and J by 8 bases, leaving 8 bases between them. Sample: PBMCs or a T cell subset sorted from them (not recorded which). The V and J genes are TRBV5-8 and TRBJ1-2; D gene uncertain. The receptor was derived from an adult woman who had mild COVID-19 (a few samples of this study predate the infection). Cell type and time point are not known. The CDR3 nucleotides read TGTGCCACGATATCAGGCTACACCTTC. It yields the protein CATISGYTF.